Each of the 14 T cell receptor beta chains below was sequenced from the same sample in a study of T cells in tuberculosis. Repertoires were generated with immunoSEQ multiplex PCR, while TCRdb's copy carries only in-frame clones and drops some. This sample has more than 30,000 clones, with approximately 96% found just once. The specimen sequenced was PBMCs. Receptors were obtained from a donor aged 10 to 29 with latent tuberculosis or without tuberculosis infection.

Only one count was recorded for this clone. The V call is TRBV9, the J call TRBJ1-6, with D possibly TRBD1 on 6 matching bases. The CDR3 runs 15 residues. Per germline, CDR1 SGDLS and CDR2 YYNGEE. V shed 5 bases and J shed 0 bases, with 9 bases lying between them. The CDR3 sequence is CASSEDSSYNSPLHF. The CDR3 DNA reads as TGTGCCAGCAGTGAGGACAGCTCCTATAATTCACCCCTCCACTTT.

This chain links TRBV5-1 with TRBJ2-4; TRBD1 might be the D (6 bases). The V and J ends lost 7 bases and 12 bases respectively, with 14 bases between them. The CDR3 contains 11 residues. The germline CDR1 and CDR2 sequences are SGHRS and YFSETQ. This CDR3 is CASAPGTTQYF. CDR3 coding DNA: TGCGCCAGCGCCCCCGGGACAACTCAGTACTTC.

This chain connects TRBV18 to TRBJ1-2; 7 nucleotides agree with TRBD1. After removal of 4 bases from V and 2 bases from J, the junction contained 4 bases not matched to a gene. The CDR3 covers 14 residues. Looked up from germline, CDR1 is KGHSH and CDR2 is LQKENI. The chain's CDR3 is CASSLETGNYGYTF. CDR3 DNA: TGTGCCAGCTCACTGGAGACAGGGAACTATGGCTACACCTTC.

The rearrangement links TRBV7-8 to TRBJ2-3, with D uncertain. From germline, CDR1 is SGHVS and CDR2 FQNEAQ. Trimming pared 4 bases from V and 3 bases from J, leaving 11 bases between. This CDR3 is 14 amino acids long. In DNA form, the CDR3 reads TGTGCCAGCAGCTCGCTCGCTAGGACAGATACGCAGTATTTT. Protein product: CASSSLARTDTQYF.

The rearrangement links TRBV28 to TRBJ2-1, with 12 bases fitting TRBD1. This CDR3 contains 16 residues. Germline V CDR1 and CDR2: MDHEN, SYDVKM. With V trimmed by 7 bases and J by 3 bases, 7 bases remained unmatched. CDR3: CASTGQGARNYNEQFF. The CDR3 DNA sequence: TGTGCCAGCACGGGACAGGGGGCTCGCAACTACAATGAGCAGTTCTTC.

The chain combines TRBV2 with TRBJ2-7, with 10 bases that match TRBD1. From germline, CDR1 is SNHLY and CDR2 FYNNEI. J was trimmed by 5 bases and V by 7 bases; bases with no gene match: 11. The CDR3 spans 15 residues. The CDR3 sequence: CASNIMGQGFDEQYF. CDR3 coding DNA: TGTGCCAGCAACATCATGGGACAGGGGTTCGACGAGCAGTACTTC.

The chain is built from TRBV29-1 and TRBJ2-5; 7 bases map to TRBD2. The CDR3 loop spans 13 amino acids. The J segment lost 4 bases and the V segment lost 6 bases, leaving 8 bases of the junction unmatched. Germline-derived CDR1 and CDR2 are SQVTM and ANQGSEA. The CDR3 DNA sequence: TGCAGCGTGGCGACTAGCACGGCAGAGACCCAGTACTTC. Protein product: CSVATSTAETQYF.

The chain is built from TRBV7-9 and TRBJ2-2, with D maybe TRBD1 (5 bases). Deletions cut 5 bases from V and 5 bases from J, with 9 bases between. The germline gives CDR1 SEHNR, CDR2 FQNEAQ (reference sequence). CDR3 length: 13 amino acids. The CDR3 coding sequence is TGTGCCAGCAGCCCCCAGGGTACCGGGGAGCTGTTTTTT. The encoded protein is CASSPQGTGELFF.

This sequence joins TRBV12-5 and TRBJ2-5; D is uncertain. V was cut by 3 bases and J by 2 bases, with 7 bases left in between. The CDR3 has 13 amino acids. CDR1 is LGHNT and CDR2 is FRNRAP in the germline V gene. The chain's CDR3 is CASGLGRQETQYF. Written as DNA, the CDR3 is TGTGCTAGTGGTTTAGGCAGGCAAGAGACCCAGTACTTC. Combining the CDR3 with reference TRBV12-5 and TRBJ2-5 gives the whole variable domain DARVTQTPRHKVTEMGQEVTMRCQPILGHNTVFWYRQTMMQGLELLAYFRNRAPLDDSGMPKDRFSAEMPDATLATLKIQPSEPRDSAVYFCASGLGRQETQYFGPGTRLLVL.

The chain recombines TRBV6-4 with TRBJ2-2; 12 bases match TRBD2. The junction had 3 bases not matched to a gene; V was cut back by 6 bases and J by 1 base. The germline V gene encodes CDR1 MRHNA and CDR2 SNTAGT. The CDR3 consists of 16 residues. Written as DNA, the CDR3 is TGTGCCAGCAGCAAGACTAGCGGGGGGAACACCGGGGAGCTGTTTTTT. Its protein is CASSKTSGGNTGELFF.

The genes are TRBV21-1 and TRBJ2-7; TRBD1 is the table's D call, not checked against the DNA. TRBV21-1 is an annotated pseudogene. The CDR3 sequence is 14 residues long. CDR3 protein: CASSKDGRAYEQYF. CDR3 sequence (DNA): TGTGCCAGCAGCAAAGATGGCAGGGCCTACGAGCAGTACTTC.

This CDR3 reads CASILAGGRYTQYF. For the CDR3, the DNA is TGTGCCAGCATCCTAGCGGGGGGGCGGTATACGCAGTATTTT. The chain links TRBV2 to TRBJ2-3, with TRBD2 matching over 12 bases. After removal of 7 bases from V and 7 bases from J, the junction contained 6 bases not matched to a gene. The CDR3 runs to 14 residues. Germline CDR1 reads SNHLY; CDR2 reads FYNNEI.

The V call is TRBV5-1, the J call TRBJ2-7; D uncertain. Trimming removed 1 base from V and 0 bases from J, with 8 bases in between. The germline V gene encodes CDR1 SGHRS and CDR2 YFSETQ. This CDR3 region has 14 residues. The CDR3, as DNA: TGCGCCAGCAGCTTGACGGTGAACTCCTACGAGCAGTACTTC. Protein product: CASSLTVNSYEQYF.

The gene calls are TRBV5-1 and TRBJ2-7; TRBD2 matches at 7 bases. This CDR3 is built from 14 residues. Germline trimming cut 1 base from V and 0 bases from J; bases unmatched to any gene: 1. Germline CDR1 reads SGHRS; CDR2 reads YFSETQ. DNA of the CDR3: TGCGCCAGCAGCTTGACTAGCGACTCCTACGAGCAGTACTTC. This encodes CASSLTSDSYEQYF.